This T cell receptor (beta chain) appears in the sequencing data of a study of blood T cells in healthy people across ages (dated by TCRdb to the mid-2010s). For the wider study: In model experiments, template switching captured roughly one uniquely barcoded TCR beta cDNA molecule for every two T cells. Donors were grouped into four age groups: young (average 16 years), middle-aged (about 38), aged (approximately 58) and long-lived (around 80). Donors of different ages were randomly distributed across sequencing lanes to avoid experimental bias. Using the same blood draw, the study looked at two additional independent replicas of 1 million unique cDNA reads for two donors, one aged 18 to 30 and the other aged 80 or older. Using deep sequencing normalized with unique cDNA molecular identifiers, the study measured how TCR beta repertoire diversity changes with age.

As for this clonotype: The antigen it recognizes is unknown. Base qualities are not provided; no much larger clone lies one nucleotide away.

The approximately 40 donors, aged roughly 6 to 95 years, were systemically healthy Caucasian individuals from Russia. Roughly 10 milliliters of peripheral blood were drawn from each donor into EDTA-treated Vacutainer tubes. Ficoll-Paque density-gradient centrifugation was used to isolate PBMCs, with at least 6.5 million per sample. Trizol reagent was used to extract total RNA from the PBMCs, yielding at least 5 micrograms per sample. Naive CD45RAhigh/CD27high T cell percentages were measured by flow cytometry on a PBMC aliquot from every donor. The receptor library was made with 5' RACE. Data came from an Illumina HiSeq 2500. The second PCR ran for about 6 to 12 cycles and used a J-beta primer mix along with a sample-barcoded 5' primer. Each TCR beta cDNA molecule received a unique molecular identifier from a template-switch 5' adaptor carrying 12 random nucleotides. At least 3 million CDR3-containing paired-end reads were obtained from each sample. First-strand cDNA synthesis was performed from all RNA using the Mint cDNA synthesis kit, with priming by a TRBC-specific oligonucleotide. Following uracil-DNA glycosylase treatment, a first 18-cycle PCR with universal primers M1SS and BC2_uni_R was performed on all cDNA. The original pipeline was this. For normalization, 1 million high-quality reads were randomly selected from each sample, with every read carrying a distinct molecular identifier. Instead of being binned into consensus sequences, reads that shared molecular identifiers were thrown out. CDR3 identification, clonotype clustering and error correction used MiTCR with a Q25 quality threshold and the strictest error-elimination algorithm. Lower-bound total TCR beta diversity was estimated with a nonparametric unseen species model using Euler transformation. TCRdb reprocessing: public reads trimmed at Q25 with fastp, clones called with MiXCR, in-frame beta chains kept. All rows with the same CDR3 protein become a single entry with the most common DNA and genes. The V and J calls come from TCRdb's annotation, not from the publication. Here the sample has just under 900,000 distinct CDR3 sequences; 29% occur a single time. The ten most abundant clones make up 17% of the sample.

Looking up the germline V gene yields CDR1 SGDLS and CDR2 YYNGEE. V and J are truncated by 0 bases and 0 bases respectively, leaving an intervening sequence of 4 bases. The CDR3, from cysteine to phenylalanine, totals 14 residues. The kept DNA is CDR3 alone, 42 bases in frame from the first base. Paper-wide results and their limitations: The long-lived group showed more naive CD4+ T cells, fewer expanded clones and increased TCR diversity than the aged group, suggesting age selection. Because profiling used bulk unsorted PBMCs, naive and antigen-experienced compartments could not be compared conclusively. Donor CMV infection status was unknown, potentially confounding age-related changes in expanded clonotypes. A strong correlation was found between observed TCR beta diversity and the percentage of naive T cells measured by flow cytometry. As age increased, observed TCR beta diversity per million T cells dropped in a roughly linear way, and a significant reduction was already evident by age around 41. Estimates of total diversity based on one million sequenced T cells were considered lower bounds and underestimates.

This TCR was sampled from a woman of 80 years or more in good health. The sample taken for sequencing was blood. The rearranged segments are TRBV9 and TRBJ2-4; confidence is insufficient to name the D gene. The nucleotide sequence is TGTGCCAGCAGCGTAGACGTAGCCAAAAACATTCAGTACTTC. Its coded protein is CASSVDVAKNIQYF. Where the CDR3 stops, the reference TRBV9 and TRBJ2-4 genes take over; the full variable domain is DSGVTQTPKHLITATGQRVTLRCSPRSGDLSVYWYQQSLDQGLQFLIQYYNGEERAKGNILERFSAQQFPDLHSELNLSSLELGDSALYFCASSVDVAKNIQYFGAGTRLSVL.